The 18 T cell receptor beta chains listed next were all sequenced from one sample in a study of beta chain features in type 1 diabetes. Study conclusions and caveats: Among all four CD4+ subsets, Type 1 diabetes patients had TCRB CDR3s that were moderately but significantly shorter.

Since all of the isolated RNA was reverse transcribed, expressed TCRB transcripts were what got sequenced. Produced via immunoSEQ multiplex PCR; TCRdb's table is partial and in-frame only. There are over 600,000 clones in the sample; over 10% occur only once, and 0.095% to 0.15% lies in the top ten. The antigens these receptors bind are not known. Sequencing used naive CD4+ T cells from blood. These receptors were taken from a man younger than 45 with type 1 diabetes.

The CDR3: CAWTPLLAREQYF. The DNA of the CDR3 is TGTGCCTGGACCCCGTTACTAGCTAGGGAGCAGTACTTC. The chain joins TRBV30 to TRBJ2-7, with a tentative D call TRBD2 (6 bases). V gave up 4 bases and J gave up 7 bases, with 17 bases separating them. Looked up from germline, CDR1 is GTSNPN and CDR2 is SVGIG (reference sequence). The CDR3 is made up of 13 amino acids. The full variable domain, rest sourced from reference TRBV30 and TRBJ2-7, is SQTIHQWPATLVQPVGSPLSLECTVEGTSNPNLYWYRQAAGRGLQLLFYSVGIGQISSEVPQNLSASRPQDRQFILSSKKLLLSDSGFYLCAWTPLLAREQYFGPGTRLTVT.

This clone was detected only a few times. Here the CDR3 reads CASSIMGTGLASGANVLTF. CDR3 bases: TGTGCCAGTAGTATAATGGGGACAGGGTTGGCCTCTGGGGCCAACGTCCTGACTTTC. The chain joins TRBV19 to TRBJ2-6; 9 bases are a match to TRBD1. The J segment lost 0 bases and the V segment lost 2 bases, leaving 8 bases of the junction unmatched. CDR3 length: 19 residues. The germline gives CDR1 LNHDA, CDR2 SQIVND (reference sequence).

In this sample, this clone turned up a few times. The rearrangement uses TRBV7-6 and TRBJ1-4; the match to TRBD1 covers 7 bases. The CDR3 consists of 14 residues. CDR1 and CDR2 (germline): SGHVS, FNYEAQ. J was trimmed by 7 bases and V by 3 bases; bases with no gene match: 5. In DNA, the CDR3 is TGTGCCAGCAGCTTGAGGGGGCCTGGTGAAAAACTGTTTTTT. This codes for CASSLRGPGEKLFF.

The chain recombines TRBV4-1 with TRBJ2-3; D gene ambiguous. Germline V gene data show CDR1 as MGHRA and CDR2 as YSYEKL. V was clipped by 5 bases and J by 1 base, with 13 bases between them. The CDR3 totals 15 residues. CDR3 sequence: CASSSPEVGTDTQYF. The CDR3, as DNA: TGCGCCAGCAGCTCACCTGAAGTCGGCACAGATACGCAGTATTTT.

J is TRBJ1-6 and V is TRBV7-9; TRBD1 agrees at 7 bases. Germline V CDR1 and CDR2: SEHNR, FQNEAQ (reference sequence). With 0 bases clipped from V and 7 bases from J, the junction kept 0 bases outside the gene matches. CDR3 length: 14 amino acids. The CDR3 protein is CASSLATGNSPLHF. DNA for the CDR3: TGTGCCAGCAGCTTAGCGACAGGGAATTCACCCCTCCACTTT.

There are a few counts of this clone. The CDR3 nucleotides read TGTGCCAGCAGTGTATTCGGGATTCTGGAAAAACTGTTTTTT. Its protein is CASSVFGILEKLFF. The rearrangement links TRBV2 to TRBJ1-4; D call uncertain. V was cut by 4 bases and J by 8 bases, with 14 bases left in between. This CDR3 is built from 14 residues. From germline, CDR1 is SNHLY and CDR2 FYNNEI.

This clone was seen more than once but under ten times. This chain links TRBV5-1 with TRBJ1-5; no reliable D call. V lost 4 bases and J 0 bases, leaving 11 bases between the germline ends. There are 15 residues in the CDR3. Germline V gives CDR1 SGHRS, CDR2 YFSETQ. The CDR3 spells CASSPLGISNQPQHF. The CDR3, as DNA: TGCGCCAGCAGCCCCCTGGGTATTAGCAATCAGCCCCAGCATTTT.

The chain links TRBV6-1 to TRBJ1-4, with 12 bases lining up with TRBD1. The CDR3 is made up of 13 amino acids. The V gene end was trimmed by 10 bases and the J gene end by 8 bases; junction bases not matched to a gene: 5. CDR1 and CDR2 from the germline V gene are MNHNS and SASEGT. CDR3: CATRDRGREKLFF. CDR3 nucleotide sequence: TGTGCCACCCGGGACAGGGGGCGGGAAAAACTGTTTTTT.

This clone has a handful of counts. This chain connects TRBV28 to TRBJ1-2; the match to TRBD1 covers 8 bases. V shed 7 bases, J shed 8 bases, and the junction held 6 bases outside the gene matches. The germline V gene has CDR1 MDHEN and CDR2 SYDVKM. The CDR3 totals 12 residues. For the CDR3, the DNA is TGTGCCAGCACCGGACAGGGCGGAGGCTACACCTTC. This gives the protein CASTGQGGGYTF.

The chain has TRBV30 and TRBJ1-2; D remains ambiguous. Germline V gene sequence: CDR1 GTSNPN, CDR2 SVGIG (reference sequence). The CDR3 contains 12 residues. V lost 4 bases and J 7 bases, leaving 13 bases between the germline ends. CDR3 region: CAWNIGPGGYTF. CDR3 sequence (DNA): TGTGCCTGGAACATTGGACCCGGTGGCTACACCTTC.

This clone appeared a few times. The CDR3 loop reads CASSGLGQGIVETQYF. The CDR3 coding sequence is TGTGCCAGCAGCGGATTGGGACAGGGAATTGTGGAGACCCAGTACTTC. This chain uses TRBV7-2 with TRBJ2-5; TRBD1 agrees at 9 bases. V lost 5 bases, J lost 5 bases, and 12 bases stayed unmatched. The CDR3 spans 16 residues. Per germline, CDR1 SGHTA and CDR2 FQGNSA.

V and J are TRBV19 and TRBJ2-7; 10 bases are shared with TRBD1. Germline V gene data show CDR1 as LNHDA and CDR2 as SQIVND (reference sequence). Unmatched junction bases numbered 12, after V lost 6 bases and J lost 4 bases. The CDR3 contains 16 residues. In DNA form, the CDR3 reads TGTGCCAGTAGCCCGAGGGGGACAGGGGTACAGTACGAGCAGTACTTC. Translation gives CASSPRGTGVQYEQYF.

This clone has more than one count but fewer than ten. In DNA, the CDR3 is TGTGCCTGGAACCGGGGACAGGGCGTCTCACCCCTCCACTTT. It codes for CAWNRGQGVSPLHF. J is TRBJ1-6 and V is TRBV30; 9 bases agree with TRBD1. The CDR3 length is 14 residues. The ends lost 4 bases at V and 10 bases at J; junction bases unmatched: 8. Germline V gene lookup returns CDR1 GTSNPN and CDR2 SVGIG (reference sequence).

This clone has a handful of counts. The CDR3 is CASSTWNTGELFF. In nucleotides, the CDR3 is TGTGCCAGCAGTACTTGGAACACCGGGGAGCTGTTTTTT. This chain links TRBV6-5 with TRBJ2-2; D is unclear. CDR1 is MNHEY and CDR2 is SVGAGI in the germline V gene. The V end was cut by 5 bases, the J end by 1 base, with 5 bases between. CDR3 length equals 13 residues.

On this clone: One end of the junction is discordant with germline, which a read error may explain. The sample carries other DNA sequences with the same CDR3. The chain carries TRBV29-1 and TRBJ2-5; D gene ambiguous. Germline V gives CDR1 SQVTM, CDR2 ANQGSEA. The CDR3 loop spans 12 amino acids. CDR3 residues: CSVVAAQETQYF. The CDR3 nucleotides are TGCAGCGTTGTGGCAGCACAAGAAACCCAGTACTTC. The full variable domain, with the rest looked up from reference TRBV29-1 and TRBJ2-5, is SAVISQKPSRDICQRGTSLTIQCQVDSQVTMMFWYRQQPGQSLTLIATANQGSEATYESGFVIDKFPISRPNLTFSTLTVSNMSPEDSSIYLCSVVAAQETQYFGPGTRLLVL.

This clone was detected a few times. This chain joins TRBV5-1 and TRBJ1-4, with D unresolved. V was cut by 5 bases and J by 0 bases, with 8 bases left in between. The CDR3 totals 14 residues. In germline, CDR1 is SGHRS, CDR2 YFSETQ. CDR3 in amino acids: CASRLSATNEKLFF. CDR3 DNA sequence: TGCGCCAGCAGGCTCAGTGCAACTAATGAAAAACTGTTTTTT.

This rearrangement joins TRBV6-5 to TRBJ2-3, with 7 bases matching TRBD2. The V segment lost 8 bases and the J segment 4 bases; nucleotides outside the gene matches: 12. CDR1 and CDR2 from the germline V gene are MNHEY and SVGAGI. CDR3 size: 15 residues. This CDR3 reads CASAAGLERADTQYF. In DNA form, the CDR3 reads TGTGCCAGCGCCGCTGGACTAGAAAGGGCAGATACGCAGTATTTT.

This sequence joins TRBV4-1 and TRBJ1-6; TRBD1 matches 7 bases. The V segment lost 1 base and the J segment 7 bases; nucleotides outside the gene matches: 7. CDR1 and CDR2 from the germline V gene are MGHRA and YSYEKL. CDR3 length equals 16 residues. The DNA of the CDR3 is TGCGCCAGCAGCCAAGTTTCGGGACAGTGGAATTCACCCCTCCACTTT. As protein: CASSQVSGQWNSPLHF.